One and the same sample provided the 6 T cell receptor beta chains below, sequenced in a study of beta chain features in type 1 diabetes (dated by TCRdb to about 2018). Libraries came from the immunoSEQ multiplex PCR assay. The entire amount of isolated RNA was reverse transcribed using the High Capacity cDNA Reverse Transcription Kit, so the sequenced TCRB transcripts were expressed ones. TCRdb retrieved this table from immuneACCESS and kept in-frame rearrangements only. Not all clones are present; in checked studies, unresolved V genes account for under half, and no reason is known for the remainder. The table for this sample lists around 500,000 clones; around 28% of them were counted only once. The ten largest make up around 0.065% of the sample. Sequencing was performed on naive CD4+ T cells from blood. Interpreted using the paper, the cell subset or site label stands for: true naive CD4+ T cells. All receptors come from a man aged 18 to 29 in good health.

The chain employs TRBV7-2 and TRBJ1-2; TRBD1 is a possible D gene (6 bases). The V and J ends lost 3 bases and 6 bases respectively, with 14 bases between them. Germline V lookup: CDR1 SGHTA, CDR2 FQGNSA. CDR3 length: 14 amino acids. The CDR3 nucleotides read TGTGCCAGCAGCTTTCTCGACAGGTTCGATGGCTACACCTTC. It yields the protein CASSFLDRFDGYTF.

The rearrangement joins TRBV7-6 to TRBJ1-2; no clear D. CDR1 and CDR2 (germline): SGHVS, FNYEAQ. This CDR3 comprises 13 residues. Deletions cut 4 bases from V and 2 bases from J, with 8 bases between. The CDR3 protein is CASSSPPNYGYTF. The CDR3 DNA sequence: TGTGCCAGCAGCTCCCCACCGAACTATGGCTACACCTTC. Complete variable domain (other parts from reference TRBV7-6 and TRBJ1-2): GAGVSQSPRYKVTKRGQDVALRCDPISGHVSLYWYRQALGQGPEFLTYFNYEAQQDKSGLPNDRFSAERPEGSISTLTIQRTEQRDSAMYRCASSSPPNYGYTFGSGTRLTVV.

The CDR3 DNA is TGTGCCAGCAGCGCCGAGTTGGGGTACAATGAGCAGTTCTTC. Its translation is CASSAELGYNEQFF. The chain uses TRBV9 and TRBJ2-1, with D uncertain. Trimming removed 3 bases from V and 4 bases from J, with 11 bases in between. Germline V gene lookup returns CDR1 SGDLS and CDR2 YYNGEE. This CDR3 is 14 amino acids long.

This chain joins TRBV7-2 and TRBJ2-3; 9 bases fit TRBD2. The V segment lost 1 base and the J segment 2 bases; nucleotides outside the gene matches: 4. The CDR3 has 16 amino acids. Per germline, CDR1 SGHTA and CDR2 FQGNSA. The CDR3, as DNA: TGTGCCAGCAGCTTAGTTTCTAGCGGGACCACAGATACGCAGTATTTT. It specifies CASSLVSSGTTDTQYF.

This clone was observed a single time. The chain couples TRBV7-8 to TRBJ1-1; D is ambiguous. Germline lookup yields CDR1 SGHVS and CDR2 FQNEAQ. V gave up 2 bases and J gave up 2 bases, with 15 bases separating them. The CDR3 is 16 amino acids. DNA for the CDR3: TGTGCCAGCAGCTTATTTCGGGCACCCTCCAACACTGAAGCTTTCTTT. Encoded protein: CASSLFRAPSNTEAFF.

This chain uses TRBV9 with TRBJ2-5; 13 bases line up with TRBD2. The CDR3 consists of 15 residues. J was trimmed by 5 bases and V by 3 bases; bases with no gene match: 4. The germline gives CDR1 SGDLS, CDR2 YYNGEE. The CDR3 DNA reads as TGTGCCAGCAGCGGGACTAGCGGGAGTATTGAGACCCAGTACTTC. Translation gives CASSGTSGSIETQYF.